This entry is about one TCR beta chain. Its antigen is unknown. A single record per CDR3 protein comes from TCRdb applying MiXCR to the 5' RACE reads. Seen here are approximately 12,000 distinct CDR3 sequences, just over 50% observed once, and the top ten hold 9.5% to 15%. Overall study results and limits: Greatest tumor Treg TCR overlap was with tumor naive CD4+ cells.

V lost 1 base and J 3 bases, leaving 4 bases between the germline ends. The CDR3 runs to 14 residues. The germline gives CDR1 MGHDK, CDR2 SYGVNS. Treg sorting used a CD4+CD25+CD127-/low gate. Sequences were obtained from tumor-infiltrating Tregs sorted from the breast tumor. The chain combines TRBV25-1 with TRBJ1-6; D gene uncertain. The TCR comes from a female donor with breast cancer. In DNA form, the CDR3 reads TGTGCCAGCAGTGAATCCGACTATAATTCACCCCTCCACTTT. This codes for CASSESDYNSPLHF.